This T cell receptor (beta chain) was recovered during a study of shared clonotypes between healthy human individuals. Only in-frame clones appear in the TCRdb table, and some are missing; sequencing was by immunoSEQ multiplex PCR. The data contain about 2.3 million clones, roughly 90% of them singletons. Trimming took 4 bases from V and 0 from J, leaving 9 bases between them. The CDR3 sequence is 14 residues long. Per the germline V gene, CDR1 is SNHLY and CDR2 is FYNNEI. Sequenced input: naive CD4+ T cells from PBMCs. Subset described: CD45RA+ positively selected. This clonotype was obtained from a man between 18 and 29 years old in good health. Some clones in this sample may be carry-over from other donors' samples. The genes are TRBV2 and TRBJ2-5; the D gene is possibly TRBD1 (5 bases). The CDR3 is CASSAQENQETQYF. CDR3 in DNA: TGTGCCAGCAGTGCACAGGAAAACCAAGAGACCCAGTACTTC.